Listed below are T cell receptor beta chains from one sample, sequenced in a study of CD8 T cells in Susac syndrome. TCRdb processed the immunoSEQ multiplex PCR reads anew with MiXCR; each CDR3 protein has one entry. This sample has about 100,000 distinct CDR3 sequences, with about 95% found just once. Specimen: CD8+ T cells from PBMCs. Receptors were obtained from a human donor with Susac syndrome. Both conserved end residues are part of each CDR3. D genes are given only for firm matches. Only part of the rows carry a size: once, few, many, or a class if the clone is expanded.

cdr3_aa cdr3_nt clone_size v_call d_call j_call
CASSQSKGQGAKTQYF TGCGCCAGCAGTCAATCCAAGGGACAGGGGGCGAAGACCCAGTACTTC . TRBV23-1 TRBD1 TRBJ2-5
CANQDGSGANVLTF TGTGCCAACCAGGACGGCTCTGGGGCCAACGTCCTGACTTTC . TRBV2 . TRBJ2-6
CASSEYQGQGLVYEQYF TGTGCCAGCAGTGAATATCAAGGACAGGGACTAGTCTACGAGCAGTACTTC . TRBV25-1 . TRBJ2-7
CASSLAWDPTYEQYF TGTGCCAGCAGTTTAGCGTGGGACCCCACCTACGAGCAGTACTTC . TRBV28 . TRBJ2-7
CSVEDPNTPGGHTEAFF TGCAGCGTTGAAGATCCTAATACGCCGGGAGGGCACACTGAAGCTTTCTTT . TRBV29-1 . TRBJ1-1
CASSVVAGFDYTF TGTGCCAGCAGCGTAGTGGCCGGGTTTGACTACACCTTC once TRBV9 . TRBJ1-2
CASSHTDTQYF TGCGCCAGCAGCCACACAGATACGCAGTATTTT . TRBV4-1 . TRBJ2-3
CASSFQGGVTEAFF TGTGCCAGCAGTTTCCAGGGCGGCGTCACTGAAGCTTTCTTT . TRBV12-3/TRBV12-4 . TRBJ1-1
CASSPPRDGTNEKLFF TGTGCCAGCAGCCCCCCCCGGGACGGAACAAATGAAAAACTGTTTTTT . TRBV7-9 . TRBJ1-4
CASSLGPDEAFF TGTGCCAGCAGTTTAGGTCCAGATGAAGCTTTCTTT few TRBV12-3/TRBV12-4 . TRBJ1-1
CASSSVTDLSGYTF TGCGCCAGCAGCTCCGTGACAGACTTGAGTGGCTACACCTTC . TRBV4-1 . TRBJ1-2
CASSQDPGTAYEQYF TGCGCCAGCAGCCAAGACCCAGGGACCGCCTACGAGCAGTACTTC . TRBV4-1 . TRBJ2-7
CASSLLGDEQYF TGTGCCAGCAGTTTATTGGGGGACGAGCAGTACTTC . TRBV28 . TRBJ2-7
CASSPEAQGMNTEAFF TGCGCCAGCAGCCCGGAGGCCCAAGGGATGAACACTGAAGCTTTCTTT . TRBV5-1 . TRBJ1-1
CASSQAGEAPADTQYF TGTGCCAGCAGCCAAGCAGGGGAGGCCCCTGCAGATACGCAGTATTTT . TRBV3-1 . TRBJ2-3
CASSLGASGGSSF TGTGCCAGCAGTTTAGGCGCTAGCGGGGGGTCCTCATTC . TRBV12-3/TRBV12-4 TRBD2 TRBJ2-1
CASSYRPRGIGSGETQYF TGTGCCAGCAGTTACCGCCCTAGGGGGATAGGGTCAGGAGAGACCCAGTACTTC once TRBV6-5 . TRBJ2-5
CASSPPTGSGYTF TGTGCCAGCAGTCCTCCGACAGGTTCGGGCTACACCTTC . TRBV27 . TRBJ1-2
CASSPWGLAGNYEQYF TGTGCCAGCAGCCCCTGGGGACTAGCGGGGAACTACGAGCAGTACTTC . TRBV3-1 TRBD2 TRBJ2-7
CASSLYVDSPGETQYF TGTGCCAGCAGTTTATATGTGGACTCTCCAGGGGAGACCCAGTACTTC . TRBV28 . TRBJ2-5
CASSQDPQGSPLHF TGCGCCAGCAGCCAAGACCCCCAGGGGTCACCCCTCCACTTT . TRBV4-1 . TRBJ1-6
CASGVDRDEAFF TGTGCTAGTGGTGTAGACAGGGATGAAGCTTTCTTT . TRBV12-5 TRBD1 TRBJ1-1
CASRADGRNQPQHF TGTGCCAGCAGGGCGGACGGCCGCAATCAGCCCCAGCATTTT . TRBV6-5 . TRBJ1-5
CASSLDLGDTQYF TGTGCCAGCAGCTTAGACTTAGGAGATACGCAGTATTTT . TRBV7-2 . TRBJ2-3
CSVERMGARQYF TGCAGCGTTGAGCGTATGGGGGCGAGGCAGTACTTC . TRBV29-1 . TRBJ2-7
CAHSRENNQPQHF TGTGCCCACTCCCGGGAGAACAATCAGCCCCAGCATTTT . TRBV28 . TRBJ1-5
CASSESPGQLTNYGYTF TGCGCCAGCAGTGAGTCACCTGGACAGTTAACTAACTATGGCTACACCTTC . TRBV10-2 . TRBJ1-2
CASSFGTGDISPTYF TGCGCCAGCAGCTTCGGGACAGGGGATATAAGCCCTACCTACTTC once TRBV4-1 TRBD1 TRBJ2-7
CSVEGTGGGEQYF TGCAGCGTTGAAGGGACAGGCGGAGGCGAGCAGTACTTC . TRBV29-1 TRBD1 TRBJ2-7
CASSHESLQGNYGYTF TGTGCCAGCAGCCACGAATCCTTACAGGGTAACTATGGCTACACCTTC . TRBV3-1 . TRBJ1-2
CASSHISTGSYEQYF TGCGCCAGCAGCCATATCTCAACAGGATCCTACGAGCAGTACTTC . TRBV4-1 . TRBJ2-7
CASSLAGATYEQYF TGTGCCAGCAGCTTGGCGGGGGCTACCTACGAGCAGTACTTC . TRBV5-8 . TRBJ2-7
CASSRQGEETQYF TGTGCCAGTAGTCGACAGGGAGAAGAGACCCAGTACTTC few TRBV19 TRBD1 TRBJ2-5
CASSGNPGQGSTGELFF TGTGCCAGCAGCGGAAACCCGGGACAGGGTTCCACCGGGGAGCTGTTTTTT once TRBV9 TRBD1 TRBJ2-2
CASSQFRTRGEEAVYEQYF TGTGCCAGCAGTCAATTTAGGACTAGAGGCGAAGAAGCCGTCTACGAGCAGTACTTC . TRBV27 TRBD2 TRBJ2-7
CSIILGAGELFF TGCAGCATTATTCTGGGCGCCGGGGAGCTGTTTTTT . TRBV29-1 . TRBJ2-2
CASSQEGQETYEQYF TGTGCCAGCAGCCAAGAAGGCCAAGAAACCTACGAGCAGTACTTC . TRBV3-1 . TRBJ2-7
CASSADITYEQYF TGCGCCAGCAGCGCCGACATTACCTACGAGCAGTACTTC . TRBV5-1 . TRBJ2-7
CARMMQQGYYGYTF TGTGCCAGAATGATGCAACAGGGCTACTATGGCTACACCTTC once TRBV9 . TRBJ1-2
CSVEQEDGYTF TGCAGCGTTGAACAGGAAGATGGCTACACCTTC . TRBV29-1 . TRBJ1-2
CASSQDPAGGNEQFF TGTGCCAGCAGCCAAGATCCAGCGGGCGGCAATGAGCAGTTCTTC . TRBV3-1 . TRBJ2-1
CASSQDLDPNEKLFF TGCGCCAGCAGCCAAGATCTTGACCCCAATGAAAAACTGTTTTTT . TRBV4-1 . TRBJ1-4
CASSLTRGPAYEQYF TGTGCCAGCAGCTTAACCAGGGGGCCAGCCTACGAGCAGTACTTC . TRBV7-9 TRBD1 TRBJ2-7
CATLGKDEQYF TGTGCCACTCTCGGGAAGGACGAGCAGTACTTC . TRBV10-3 . TRBJ2-7
CASRGAASYEQYF TGTGCCAGCAGGGGAGCCGCCTCCTACGAGCAGTACTTC . TRBV25-1 . TRBJ2-7
CSAQGWGGTGELFF TGCAGCGCCCAAGGGTGGGGAGGGACCGGGGAGCTGTTTTTT once TRBV29-1 TRBD2 TRBJ2-2
CASSAGWWDSGQETQYF TGTGCCAGCAGCGCGGGGTGGTGGGATAGCGGCCAAGAGACCCAGTACTTC few TRBV9 . TRBJ2-5
CASSQGPTSDEQYF TGCGCCAGCAGCCAAGGGCCGACCAGCGACGAGCAGTACTTC . TRBV4-1 . TRBJ2-7
CASTGGDSYEQYF TGCGCCAGCACAGGAGGGGACTCCTACGAGCAGTACTTC . TRBV5-1 . TRBJ2-7
CASSLGGTGGADEQFF TGCGCCAGCAGCTTGGGAGGGACAGGGGGCGCGGATGAGCAGTTCTTC . TRBV5-1 TRBD1 TRBJ2-1
CASLPPDPYEQYF TGCGCCAGCTTACCCCCGGATCCCTACGAGCAGTACTTC . TRBV4-1 . TRBJ2-7
CSATVNEQFF TGCAGCGCTACAGTGAATGAGCAGTTCTTC . TRBV29-1 . TRBJ2-1
CASSLRTGLGSSYEQYF TGTGCCAGCAGTTTAAGGACAGGGTTGGGCTCTTCGTACGAGCAGTACTTC . TRBV27 TRBD1 TRBJ2-7
CASTQGAHTEAFF TGTGCCAGCACCCAGGGGGCGCATACTGAAGCTTTCTTT . TRBV6-5 TRBD1 TRBJ1-1